The rows below give T cell receptor beta chains drawn from one sample of a study of blood T cell repertoires in COVID-19. The data were produced by immunoSEQ multiplex PCR, yet TCRdb's version contains in-frame clones alone and is incomplete. The repertoire holds 200,000 to 250,000 clones, with around nine tenths as singletons. Sequencing was carried out using peripheral blood. These receptors were taken from a man in his 60s with COVID-19, enrolled during active disease. CDR3s include the opening cysteine and the closing phenylalanine or tryptophan. Fields, in order: clone size, J gene, V gene, D gene, CDR3 DNA, CDR3 protein. A D gene is named only where the DNA matches it firmly. The size field is filled for only some rows; it gives once, few, many or a size class.

abundance: -; j_gene: TRBJ1-2; v_gene: TRBV4-3; d_gene: TRBD1; CDR3nt: TGCGCCAGCAGCCAAGGTAACAGGGGCGGCTATGGCTACACCTTC; CDR3aa: CASSQGNRGGYGYTF
abundance: -; j_gene: TRBJ2-3; v_gene: TRBV5-1; d_gene: TRBD2; CDR3nt: TGCGCCAGCAGCTGGGGACCGGGACTAGCCTCTACAGATACGCAGTATTTT; CDR3aa: CASSWGPGLASTDTQYF
abundance: -; j_gene: TRBJ1-6; v_gene: TRBV19; d_gene: TRBD1; CDR3nt: TGTGCCAGTAGTATTAAGGGACAGGGCATTTCACCCCTCCACTTT; CDR3aa: CASSIKGQGISPLHF
abundance: few; j_gene: TRBJ2-2; v_gene: TRBV27; d_gene: -; CDR3nt: TGTGCCAGCAGTAAGAGGGCCCTAGAGGTAGTTACCGGGGAGCTGTTTTTT; CDR3aa: CASSKRALEVVTGELFF
abundance: -; j_gene: TRBJ1-6; v_gene: TRBV6-5; d_gene: -; CDR3nt: TGTGCCAGCAGTTACGCCGAGAGCTCCTATAATTCACCCCTCCACTTT; CDR3aa: CASSYAESSYNSPLHF
abundance: once; j_gene: TRBJ2-5; v_gene: TRBV7-2; d_gene: TRBD2; CDR3nt: TGTGCCAGCAGTCAAGCGGGGTCCAGCGGGCAAGAGACCCAGTACTTC; CDR3aa: CASSQAGSSGQETQYF
abundance: -; j_gene: TRBJ2-1; v_gene: TRBV28; d_gene: TRBD1; CDR3nt: TGTGCCAGCAGGACAGGGGGCTTAGACTACAATGAGCAGTTCTTC; CDR3aa: CASRTGGLDYNEQFF
abundance: -; j_gene: TRBJ2-1; v_gene: TRBV20-1; d_gene: -; CDR3nt: TGCAGTGCCCCGACTGCAATTGAGCAGTTCTTC; CDR3aa: CSAPTAIEQFF
abundance: -; j_gene: TRBJ1-1; v_gene: TRBV6-2/TRBV6-3; d_gene: TRBD1; CDR3nt: TGTGCCAGCAGCCCCGGGACAGGGAGGCTTTCTGAAGCTTTCTTT; CDR3aa: CASSPGTGRLSEAFF
abundance: -; j_gene: TRBJ1-6; v_gene: TRBV5-4; d_gene: TRBD1; CDR3nt: TGTGCCAGCAGCCTGGACAGGAATTCACCCCTCCACTTT; CDR3aa: CASSLDRNSPLHF
abundance: -; j_gene: TRBJ2-1; v_gene: TRBV9; d_gene: -; CDR3nt: TGTGCCAGCAGCGTAGCCGGGGACTCCGTGGCCAACAATGAGCAGTTCTTC; CDR3aa: CASSVAGDSVANNEQFF
abundance: -; j_gene: TRBJ2-1; v_gene: TRBV9; d_gene: -; CDR3nt: TGTGCCAGCAGCGTAGGTCAGGGGCCTTCGTTGCGGGGGCCCGGGGAGCAGTTCTTC; CDR3aa: CASSVGQGPSLRGPGEQFF
abundance: -; j_gene: TRBJ1-2; v_gene: TRBV3-1/TRBV3-2; d_gene: -; CDR3nt: TGTGCCAGCAGCCAAGCTTCGGGTCCTTTTGGGGGCTACACCTTC; CDR3aa: CASSQASGPFGGYTF
abundance: once; j_gene: TRBJ2-2; v_gene: TRBV30; d_gene: TRBD2; CDR3nt: TGTGCCTGGAACAAGCGGGGGAGGGTCACCGGGGAGCTGTTTTTT; CDR3aa: CAWNKRGRVTGELFF
abundance: -; j_gene: TRBJ2-7; v_gene: TRBV18; d_gene: TRBD1; CDR3nt: TGTGCCAGCTCACCCCTGGGACAGGGGTCCGCCTACGAGCAGTACTTC; CDR3aa: CASSPLGQGSAYEQYF
abundance: -; j_gene: TRBJ1-2; v_gene: TRBV7-9; d_gene: -; CDR3nt: TGTGCCAGCAGCTTAGACGAGTTTCGCGGCTACACCTTC; CDR3aa: CASSLDEFRGYTF
abundance: -; j_gene: TRBJ2-7; v_gene: TRBV4-1; d_gene: -; CDR3nt: TGCGCCAGCAGCCAAGATATCGGTCGGTTCTCCTACGAGCAGTACTTC; CDR3aa: CASSQDIGRFSYEQYF
abundance: -; j_gene: TRBJ1-4; v_gene: TRBV19; d_gene: -; CDR3nt: TGTGCCAGTAGTGGGTTGGAGGGGAGAAATGAAAAACTGTTTTTT; CDR3aa: CASSGLEGRNEKLFF
abundance: -; j_gene: TRBJ2-1; v_gene: TRBV5-1; d_gene: TRBD1; CDR3nt: TGCGCCAGCACCACGACAGGGCTCACCTACAATGAGCAGTTCTTC; CDR3aa: CASTTTGLTYNEQFF
abundance: -; j_gene: TRBJ2-6; v_gene: TRBV28; d_gene: TRBD1; CDR3nt: TGTGCCAGCAGACATGACAGGGCTGGGGCCAACGTCCTGACTTTC; CDR3aa: CASRHDRAGANVLTF
abundance: -; j_gene: TRBJ2-7; v_gene: TRBV5-6; d_gene: -; CDR3nt: TGTGCCAGCAGCTTGGAACGGGGGGCTACTTCCTACGAGCAGTACTTC; CDR3aa: CASSLERGATSYEQYF
abundance: -; j_gene: TRBJ1-6; v_gene: TRBV6-7; d_gene: -; CDR3nt: TGTGCCAGCAGTTACTACAGGGAACCAAGCCAGTCCTATAATTCACCCCTCCACTTT; CDR3aa: CASSYYREPSQSYNSPLHF
abundance: -; j_gene: TRBJ2-5; v_gene: TRBV11-2; d_gene: TRBD1; CDR3nt: TGTGCCAGCAGCTTAGCTCGGGCCAGGGGGCTAGAGACCCAGTACTTC; CDR3aa: CASSLARARGLETQYF
abundance: -; j_gene: TRBJ2-5; v_gene: TRBV6-5; d_gene: TRBD1; CDR3nt: TGTGCCAGCAGAAGCCCCGGGACAGGGCAAGAGACCCAGTACTTC; CDR3aa: CASRSPGTGQETQYF
abundance: -; j_gene: TRBJ1-1; v_gene: TRBV28; d_gene: -; CDR3nt: TGTGCCCTGGGGCAGGGCCCCACTGAAGCTTTCTTT; CDR3aa: CALGQGPTEAFF
abundance: -; j_gene: TRBJ2-3; v_gene: TRBV27; d_gene: -; CDR3nt: TGTGCCAGCAGTTTCCGGGACACAGATACGCAGTATTTT; CDR3aa: CASSFRDTDTQYF
abundance: -; j_gene: TRBJ2-7; v_gene: TRBV7-2; d_gene: TRBD2; CDR3nt: TGTGCCAGCAGCCCATGGACTAGCGGGAGTCCGCGGTCCTACGAGCAGTACTTC; CDR3aa: CASSPWTSGSPRSYEQYF
abundance: -; j_gene: TRBJ2-1; v_gene: TRBV18; d_gene: -; CDR3nt: TGTGCCAGCTCACCAGAGGGCAGGAGCTCCTACAATGAGCAGTTCTTC; CDR3aa: CASSPEGRSSYNEQFF
abundance: -; j_gene: TRBJ2-6; v_gene: TRBV27; d_gene: TRBD1; CDR3nt: TGTGCCAGCAGCCCGGGACAGGGGGCTCCTGGGGCCAACGTCCTGACTTTC; CDR3aa: CASSPGQGAPGANVLTF
abundance: -; j_gene: TRBJ2-7; v_gene: TRBV6-2/TRBV6-3; d_gene: TRBD1; CDR3nt: TGTGCCAGCAGTCGGGACAGGTCCGAGACCCGAAGCTCCTACGAGCAGTACTTC; CDR3aa: CASSRDRSETRSSYEQYF
abundance: -; j_gene: TRBJ2-1; v_gene: TRBV6-6; d_gene: -; CDR3nt: TGTGCCAGCGGGCCCTCGACCACCTACAATGAGCAGTTCTTC; CDR3aa: CASGPSTTYNEQFF
abundance: -; j_gene: TRBJ1-2; v_gene: TRBV9; d_gene: TRBD1; CDR3nt: TGTGCCAGCAGCGTGGGACAGACTTTCTATGGCTACACCTTC; CDR3aa: CASSVGQTFYGYTF
abundance: -; j_gene: TRBJ2-7; v_gene: TRBV10-2; d_gene: -; CDR3nt: TGCGCCAGCAGTGCGAGGGGGGGGCCCTACGAGCAGTACTTC; CDR3aa: CASSARGGPYEQYF
abundance: -; j_gene: TRBJ2-3; v_gene: TRBV19; d_gene: TRBD2; CDR3nt: TGTGCCAGTAGCTTCAGAAGCGGGAGAGTGACAGATACGCAGTATTTT; CDR3aa: CASSFRSGRVTDTQYF
abundance: -; j_gene: TRBJ1-2; v_gene: TRBV19; d_gene: TRBD1; CDR3nt: TGTGCCAGTAGTGCGGAAGGGACAGGCTATGGCTACACCTTC; CDR3aa: CASSAEGTGYGYTF
abundance: -; j_gene: TRBJ2-7; v_gene: TRBV6-4; d_gene: TRBD2; CDR3nt: TGTGCCAGCAGTGACGGGACTAGCGGGAGGGAAGCCTACGAGCAGTACTTC; CDR3aa: CASSDGTSGREAYEQYF
abundance: -; j_gene: TRBJ2-3; v_gene: TRBV6-5; d_gene: TRBD1; CDR3nt: TGTGCCAGCAGAGACAGGGGGCTAAGGACAGATACGCAGTATTTT; CDR3aa: CASRDRGLRTDTQYF
abundance: -; j_gene: TRBJ2-2; v_gene: TRBV7-9; d_gene: TRBD1; CDR3nt: TGTGCCAGCGCAGGACAGGCGAGCGCCGGGGAGCTGTTTTTT; CDR3aa: CASAGQASAGELFF
abundance: -; j_gene: TRBJ1-3; v_gene: TRBV7-9; d_gene: -; CDR3nt: TGTGCCAGCACGAGGGAGGGAGCACTGAGTGGAAACACCATATATTTT; CDR3aa: CASTREGALSGNTIYF
abundance: -; j_gene: TRBJ2-5; v_gene: TRBV3-1/TRBV3-2; d_gene: -; CDR3nt: TGTGCCAGCATCACAGGGTCATCAGAGACCCAGTACTTC; CDR3aa: CASITGSSETQYF
abundance: -; j_gene: TRBJ1-1; v_gene: TRBV5-4; d_gene: -; CDR3nt: TGTGCCAGCAGCTTGGATTTCGGGGGAGGTGGTAACACTGAAGCTTTCTTT; CDR3aa: CASSLDFGGGGNTEAFF
abundance: once; j_gene: TRBJ1-1; v_gene: TRBV6-5; d_gene: -; CDR3nt: TGTGCCAGCAGTTCCAGGACAGCAAACACTGAAGCTTTCTTT; CDR3aa: CASSSRTANTEAFF
abundance: -; j_gene: TRBJ2-5; v_gene: TRBV11-2; d_gene: TRBD2; CDR3nt: TGTGCCAGCAGCTTAGCCGGGAGGAGAGAGACCCAGTACTTC; CDR3aa: CASSLAGRRETQYF
abundance: -; j_gene: TRBJ1-2; v_gene: TRBV27; d_gene: -; CDR3nt: TGTGCCAGCAGTTTACTGGGGCCTAACTATGGCTACACCTTC; CDR3aa: CASSLLGPNYGYTF